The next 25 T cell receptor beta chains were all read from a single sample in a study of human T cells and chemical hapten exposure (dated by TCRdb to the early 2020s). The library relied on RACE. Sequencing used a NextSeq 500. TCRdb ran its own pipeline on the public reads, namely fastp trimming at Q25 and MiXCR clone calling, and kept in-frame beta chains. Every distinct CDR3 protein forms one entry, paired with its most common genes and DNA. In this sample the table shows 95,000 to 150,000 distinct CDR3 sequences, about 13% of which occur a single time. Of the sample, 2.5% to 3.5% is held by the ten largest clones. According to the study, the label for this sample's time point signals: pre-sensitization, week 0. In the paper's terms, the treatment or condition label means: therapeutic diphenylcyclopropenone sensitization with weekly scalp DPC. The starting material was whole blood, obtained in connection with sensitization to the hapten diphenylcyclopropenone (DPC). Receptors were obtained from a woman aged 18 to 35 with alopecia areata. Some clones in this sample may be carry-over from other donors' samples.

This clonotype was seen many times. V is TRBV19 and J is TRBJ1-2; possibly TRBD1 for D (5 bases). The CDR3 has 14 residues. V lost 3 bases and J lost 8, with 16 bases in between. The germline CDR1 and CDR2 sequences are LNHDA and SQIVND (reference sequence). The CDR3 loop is CASSIAGAGGGYTF. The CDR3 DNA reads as TGTGCCAGTAGTATCGCCGGGGCAGGCGGAGGCTACACCTTC.

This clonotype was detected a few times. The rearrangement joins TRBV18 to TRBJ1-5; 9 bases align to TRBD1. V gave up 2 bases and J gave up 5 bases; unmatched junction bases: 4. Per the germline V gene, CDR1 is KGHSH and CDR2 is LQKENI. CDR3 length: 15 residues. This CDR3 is CASSPWDREDQPQHF. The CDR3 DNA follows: TGTGCCAGCTCACCATGGGACAGGGAGGATCAGCCCCAGCATTTT. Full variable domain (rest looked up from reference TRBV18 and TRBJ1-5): NAGVMQNPRHLVRRRGQEARLRCSPMKGHSHVYWYRQLPEEGLKFMVYLQKENIIDESGMPKERFSAEFPKEGPSILRIQQVVRGDSAAYFCASSPWDREDQPQHFGDGTRLSIL.

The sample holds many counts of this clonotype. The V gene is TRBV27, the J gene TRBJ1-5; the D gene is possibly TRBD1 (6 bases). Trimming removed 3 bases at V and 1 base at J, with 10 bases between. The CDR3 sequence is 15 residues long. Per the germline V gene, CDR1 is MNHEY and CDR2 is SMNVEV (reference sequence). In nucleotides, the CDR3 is TGTGCCAGCAGTTTTGGTACAGGGAGCAATCAGCCCCAGCATTTT. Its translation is CASSFGTGSNQPQHF.

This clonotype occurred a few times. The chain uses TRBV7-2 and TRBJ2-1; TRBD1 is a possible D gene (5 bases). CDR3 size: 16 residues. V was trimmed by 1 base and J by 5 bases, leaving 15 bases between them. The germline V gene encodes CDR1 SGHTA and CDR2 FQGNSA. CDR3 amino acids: CASSLERLLGDNEQFF. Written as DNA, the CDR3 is TGTGCCAGCAGCTTAGAAAGGCTTTTAGGGGACAATGAGCAGTTCTTC.

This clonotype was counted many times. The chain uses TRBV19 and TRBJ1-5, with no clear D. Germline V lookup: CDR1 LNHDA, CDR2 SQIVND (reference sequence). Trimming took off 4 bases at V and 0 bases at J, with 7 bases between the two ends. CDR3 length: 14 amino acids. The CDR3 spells CASSRVYSNQPQHF. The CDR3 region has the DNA TGTGCCAGTAGTAGGGTTTATAGCAATCAGCCCCAGCATTTT.

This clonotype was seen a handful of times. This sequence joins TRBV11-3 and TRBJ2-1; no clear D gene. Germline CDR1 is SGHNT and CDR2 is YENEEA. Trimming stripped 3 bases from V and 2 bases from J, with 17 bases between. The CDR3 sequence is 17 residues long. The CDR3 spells CASSLGGGRRTYNEQFF. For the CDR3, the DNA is TGTGCCAGCAGCTTGGGTGGTGGCAGGCGTACCTACAATGAGCAGTTCTTC.

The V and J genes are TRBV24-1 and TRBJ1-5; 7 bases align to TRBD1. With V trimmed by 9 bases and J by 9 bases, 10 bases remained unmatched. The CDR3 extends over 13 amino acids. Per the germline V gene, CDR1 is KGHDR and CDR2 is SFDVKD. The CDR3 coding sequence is TGTGCCACCCGCGAGGGGGCGGGGGGGCCCCAGCATTTT. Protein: CATREGAGGPQHF.

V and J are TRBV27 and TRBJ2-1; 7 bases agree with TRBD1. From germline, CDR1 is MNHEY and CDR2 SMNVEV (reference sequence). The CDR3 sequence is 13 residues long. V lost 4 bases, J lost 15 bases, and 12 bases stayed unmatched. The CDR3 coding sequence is TGTGCCAGCAGTTCCGGGACAGACAACGTTCGGTTCTTC. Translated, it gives CASSSGTDNVRFF.

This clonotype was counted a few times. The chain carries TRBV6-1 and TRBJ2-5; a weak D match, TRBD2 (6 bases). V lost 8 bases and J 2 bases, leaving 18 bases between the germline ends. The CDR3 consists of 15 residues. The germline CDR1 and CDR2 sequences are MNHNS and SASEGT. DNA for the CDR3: TGTGCCAGCTGGAGGGTACTAGCCTTACAAGAGACCCAGTACTTC. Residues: CASWRVLALQETQYF.

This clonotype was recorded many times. CDR3: CASSVVTEAFF. CDR3 coding DNA: TGTGCCAGCAGCGTAGTGACTGAAGCTTTCTTT. J is TRBJ1-1 and V is TRBV9; D call uncertain. CDR3 length: 11 residues. CDR1 SGDLS and CDR2 YYNGEE come from the germline V gene. Trimming left V 0 bases short and J 5 bases short, with 2 bases between.

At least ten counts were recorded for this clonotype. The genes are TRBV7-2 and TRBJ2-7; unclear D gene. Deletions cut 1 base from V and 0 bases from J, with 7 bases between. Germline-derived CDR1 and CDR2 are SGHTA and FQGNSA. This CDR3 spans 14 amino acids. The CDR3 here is CASSLGPSSYEQYF. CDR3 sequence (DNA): TGTGCCAGCAGCTTAGGACCTAGCTCCTACGAGCAGTACTTC.

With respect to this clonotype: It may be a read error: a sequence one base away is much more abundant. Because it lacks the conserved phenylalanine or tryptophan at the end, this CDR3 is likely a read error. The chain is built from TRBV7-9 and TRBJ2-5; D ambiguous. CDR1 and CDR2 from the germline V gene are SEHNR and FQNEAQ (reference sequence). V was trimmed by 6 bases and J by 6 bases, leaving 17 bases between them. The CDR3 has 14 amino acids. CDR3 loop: CASSQELGSQTQYI. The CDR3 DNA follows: TGTGCCAGCAGTCAAGAACTCGGCTCGCAGACCCAGTACATC.

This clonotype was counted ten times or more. CDR3 in amino acids: CASSLKDDTQYF. Written as DNA, the CDR3 is TGCGCCAGCAGCTTGAAGGATGATACGCAGTATTTT. The chain uses TRBV5-1 and TRBJ2-3; D unresolved. Germline CDR1 SGHRS, CDR2 YFSETQ. Trimming pared 1 base from V and 6 bases from J, leaving 6 bases between. CDR3 length: 12 residues.

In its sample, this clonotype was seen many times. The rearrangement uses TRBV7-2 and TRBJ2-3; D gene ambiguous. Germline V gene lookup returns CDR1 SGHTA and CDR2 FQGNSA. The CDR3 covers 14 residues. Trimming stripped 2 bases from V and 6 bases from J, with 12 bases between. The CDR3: CASSLLGISDTQYF. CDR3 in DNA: TGTGCCAGCAGCTTATTGGGGATCTCCGATACGCAGTATTTT.

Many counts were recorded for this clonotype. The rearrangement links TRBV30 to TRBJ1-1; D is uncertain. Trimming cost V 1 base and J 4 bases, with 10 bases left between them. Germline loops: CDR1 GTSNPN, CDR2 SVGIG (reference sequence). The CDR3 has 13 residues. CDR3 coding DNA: TGTGCCTGGAGTGGGGGTGTCACCACTGAAGCTTTCTTT. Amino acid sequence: CAWSGGVTTEAFF.

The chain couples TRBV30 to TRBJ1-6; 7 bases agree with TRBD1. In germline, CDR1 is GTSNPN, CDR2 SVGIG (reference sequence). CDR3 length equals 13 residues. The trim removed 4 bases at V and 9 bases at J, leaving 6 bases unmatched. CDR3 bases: TGTGCCTGGAACGACAGGGATGGTTCACCCCTCCACTTT. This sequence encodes CAWNDRDGSPLHF.

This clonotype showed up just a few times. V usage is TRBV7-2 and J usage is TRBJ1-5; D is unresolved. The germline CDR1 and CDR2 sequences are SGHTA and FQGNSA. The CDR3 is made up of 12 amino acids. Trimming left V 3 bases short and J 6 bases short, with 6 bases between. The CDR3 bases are TGTGCCAGCAGCTTGCCATCTCAGCCCCAGCATTTT. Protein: CASSLPSQPQHF.

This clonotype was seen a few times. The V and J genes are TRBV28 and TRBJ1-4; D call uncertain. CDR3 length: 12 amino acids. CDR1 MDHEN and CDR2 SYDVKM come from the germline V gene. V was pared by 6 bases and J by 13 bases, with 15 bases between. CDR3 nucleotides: TGTGCCAGCAGCCCCGGACGACGGAGACTGTTTTTT. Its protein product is CASSPGRRRLFF.

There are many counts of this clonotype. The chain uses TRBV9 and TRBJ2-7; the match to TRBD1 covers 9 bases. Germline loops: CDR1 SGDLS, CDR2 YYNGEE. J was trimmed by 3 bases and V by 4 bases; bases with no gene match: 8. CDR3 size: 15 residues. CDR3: CASSPTGTGLYEQYF. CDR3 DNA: TGTGCCAGCAGCCCAACCGGGACAGGGCTCTACGAGCAGTACTTC.

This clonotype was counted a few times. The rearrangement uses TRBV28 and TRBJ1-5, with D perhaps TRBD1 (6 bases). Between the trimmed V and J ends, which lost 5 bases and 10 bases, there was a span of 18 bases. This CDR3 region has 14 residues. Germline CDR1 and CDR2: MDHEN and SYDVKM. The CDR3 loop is CASSTRQAISPQHF. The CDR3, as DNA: TGTGCCAGCAGTACCCGACAGGCAATCAGCCCCCAGCATTTT.

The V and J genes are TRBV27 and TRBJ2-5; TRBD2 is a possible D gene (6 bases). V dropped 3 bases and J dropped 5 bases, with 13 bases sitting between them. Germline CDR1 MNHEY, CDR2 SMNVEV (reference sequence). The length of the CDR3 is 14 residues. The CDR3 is CASSFRPGGETQYF. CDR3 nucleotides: TGTGCCAGCAGTTTTCGGCCCGGAGGGGAGACCCAGTACTTC.

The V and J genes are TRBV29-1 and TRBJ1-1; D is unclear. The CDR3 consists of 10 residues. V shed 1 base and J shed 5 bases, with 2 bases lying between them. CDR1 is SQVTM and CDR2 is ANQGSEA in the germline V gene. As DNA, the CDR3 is TGCAGCGTTGAAGGGACTGAAGCTTTCTTT. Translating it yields CSVEGTEAFF.

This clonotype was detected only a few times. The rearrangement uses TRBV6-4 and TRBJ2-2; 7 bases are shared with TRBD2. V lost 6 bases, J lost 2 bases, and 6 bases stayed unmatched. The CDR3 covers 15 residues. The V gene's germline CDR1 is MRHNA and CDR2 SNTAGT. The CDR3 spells CASSLTSDNTGELFF. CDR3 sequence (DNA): TGTGCCAGCAGCCTCACTAGCGATAACACCGGGGAGCTGTTTTTT.

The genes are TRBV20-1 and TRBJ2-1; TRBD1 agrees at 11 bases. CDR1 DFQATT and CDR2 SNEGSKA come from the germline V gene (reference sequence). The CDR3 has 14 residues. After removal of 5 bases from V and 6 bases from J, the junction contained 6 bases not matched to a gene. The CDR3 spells CSAPSGQGVNEQFF. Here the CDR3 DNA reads TGCAGTGCTCCCTCGGGACAGGGGGTCAATGAGCAGTTCTTC.

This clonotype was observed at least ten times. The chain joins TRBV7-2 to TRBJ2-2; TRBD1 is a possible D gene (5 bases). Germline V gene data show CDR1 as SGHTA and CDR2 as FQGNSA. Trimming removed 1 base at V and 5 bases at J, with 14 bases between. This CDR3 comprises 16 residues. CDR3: CASSLGRRGPTGELFF. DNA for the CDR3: TGTGCCAGCAGCTTAGGACGTAGGGGCCCAACCGGGGAGCTGTTTTTT.